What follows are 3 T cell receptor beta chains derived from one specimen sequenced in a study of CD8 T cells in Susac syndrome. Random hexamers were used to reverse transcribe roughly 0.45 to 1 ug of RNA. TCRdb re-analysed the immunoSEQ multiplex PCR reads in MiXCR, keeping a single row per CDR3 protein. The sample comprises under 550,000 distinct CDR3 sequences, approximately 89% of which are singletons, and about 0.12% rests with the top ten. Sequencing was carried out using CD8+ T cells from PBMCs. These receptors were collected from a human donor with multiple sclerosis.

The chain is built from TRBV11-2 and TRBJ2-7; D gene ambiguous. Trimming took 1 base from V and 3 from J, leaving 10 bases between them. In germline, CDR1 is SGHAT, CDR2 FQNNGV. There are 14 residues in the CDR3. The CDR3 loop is CASSLGGVIYEQYF. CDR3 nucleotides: TGTGCCAGCAGCTTAGGAGGAGTCATCTACGAGCAGTACTTC.

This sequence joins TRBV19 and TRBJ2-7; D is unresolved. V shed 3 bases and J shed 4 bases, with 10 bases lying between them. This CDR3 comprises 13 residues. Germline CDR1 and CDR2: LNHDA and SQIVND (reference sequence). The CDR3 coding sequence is TGTGCCAGTAGTATGTTTGTGGGATACGAGCAGTACTTC. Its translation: CASSMFVGYEQYF.

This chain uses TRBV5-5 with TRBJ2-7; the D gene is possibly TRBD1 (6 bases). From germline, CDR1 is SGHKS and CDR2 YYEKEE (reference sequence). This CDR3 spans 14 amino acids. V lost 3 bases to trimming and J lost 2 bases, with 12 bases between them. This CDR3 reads CASSSIDRPYEQYF. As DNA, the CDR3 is TGTGCCAGCAGCTCGATAGACAGGCCCTACGAGCAGTACTTC.